The following is a TCR beta chain sequence with its context. Its binding antigen is unknown. Within one base of it there is no much larger clone, and no base qualities were kept. V and J lose 0 bases and 6 bases, and a span of 10 bases separates them. CDR1 and CDR2 were assigned from the germline V gene (reference sequence) as GTSNPN and SVGIG. The CDR3 measures 13 amino acids from cysteine to phenylalanine. Just the 39-base CDR3 DNA is kept, in frame starting at base 1. The CDR3 regions of human TCRbeta chains were analyzed by immunosequencing. The authors' pipeline ran thus. TCRs in the repertoires were compared against a reference library of SARS-CoV-2-specific TCRs that had been generated with the MIRA antigen-specificity platform. Breadth meant the fraction of unique TCRs that were SARS-CoV-2-associated, whereas depth meant the fraction of total T cells that were SARS-CoV-2-associated. Using the MIRA data, each spike-specific TCR was assigned both to the spike region to which the TCR was reactive and to a CD4 or CD8 class. Log10-transformed breadth and depth values were compared by one-way ANOVA with Sidak's multiple comparisons tests. TCRdb took this table from immuneACCESS and kept in-frame rearrangements with V and J called. Such tables lack part of the clones; where checked against another copy, unresolved V genes explain under half of the gap, and the rest is unexplained. V, J and clone size are those of that table, while D and trimming were read from the DNA. The sample table holds about 160,000 clones, of which 90% were seen once. The top ten hold roughly 3.2% of the sample.

What this sample's time point label stands for: about 28 days (+/-7) after the second vaccine dose. AZD1222 recipients with second doses at about 4 weeks or about 12 weeks were pooled, because spike-specific TCR depth and breadth did not differ between schedules. The vaccinee samples were drawn from two UK trials, COV001 and COV002, one of which was a single-blind randomized controlled phase 2/3 trial testing AZD1222 (ChAdOx1 nCoV-19) in healthy adults. For TCRbeta chain sequencing, PBMC samples were collected from trial participants at day 0 and at day 28 after the second dose. The record originates from a study of T cell responses to AZD1222 COVID-19 vaccine listed by TCRdb under 2021. Regarding the research as a whole: TCR sequencing was performed for about 250 trial participants, of whom roughly 200 were given two doses of AZD1222 and approximately 26 were given two doses of MenACWY control vaccine. Trial participants were enrolled by age into 18-55, 56-69 and 70-plus year subgroups, with around 150, 28 and 57 TCR-sequenced participants respectively. General findings and caveats noted by the study authors: Nearly half of unique spike-specific TCRs reportedly recognized epitopes outside regions mutated in the B.1.351 and B.1.1.7 variants. The 56-69-year group was small, and its depth increase did not reach significance, likely because of low power. After two AZD1222 doses, both the breadth and the depth of spike-specific TCRs were significantly higher than at day 0 and than in MenACWY recipients. Participants were mostly white British and included more females than males, and it was suggested by the authors that clonal diversity may have been underestimated. The whole spike protein was spanned by vaccine-associated CD4 TCRs, and dominant responses were seen in regions 160-218 and 743-854. Conclusions about previously exposed vaccinees are limited because only five or six AZD1222 recipients were SARS-CoV-2 seropositive at baseline. Because no day 14 peak-response samples were available, the repertoires could be characterized only after the peak T cell response.

Sequences were derived from peripheral blood, sampled 28 days after the second AZD1222 dose. In this chain, TRBV30 is recombined with TRBJ2-3; the D gene is not confidently resolved. The source of this sequence is an adult who received the AZD1222 COVID-19 vaccine. For the CDR3, the sequence is CAWSVSVWDTQYF. The nucleotide sequence reads TGTGCCTGGAGTGTTAGTGTCTGGGATACGCAGTATTTT.